Given below is one T cell receptor (beta chain) in context. RNA amounts of roughly 0.45 to 1 ug underwent reverse transcription with random hexamers. TCRdb itself ran the immunoSEQ multiplex PCR reads through MiXCR, one entry per CDR3 protein. The sample carries about 210,000 distinct CDR3 sequences, 95% recorded once. These data belong to a study of CD8 T cells in Susac syndrome. Per the germline V gene, CDR1 is SGHDT and CDR2 is YYEEEE. The V and J ends lost 4 bases and 2 bases, in that order; junction bases with no gene match: 5. The CDR3 is 15 residues long. The multiple sclerosis controls were treatment-naive patients affected by stable or active relapsing-remitting disease. The TEMRA cells underwent FACS enrichment, while the CD8+ and CD4+ T cells underwent negative isolation.

The rearrangement uses TRBV5-6 and TRBJ2-2, with 7 bases lining up with TRBD1. The sample consisted of CD4+ T cells from PBMCs. The sequence was collected from a human donor with multiple sclerosis. The CDR3 sequence is CASSVTGPNTGELFF. In DNA form, the CDR3 reads TGTGCCAGCAGCGTGACAGGGCCCAACACCGGGGAGCTGTTTTTT.